The entry below describes one T cell receptor beta chain. What it binds is not known. Researchers divided each subset's genomic DNA evenly across several immunoSEQ plates. Only in-frame clones appear in the TCRdb table, and some are missing; sequencing was by immunoSEQ multiplex PCR. The data hold 500,000 or so clones, with around 95% observed a single time. These data are taken from a study of shared clonotypes between healthy human individuals. The CDR3 loop spans 16 amino acids. The junction had 5 bases not matched to a gene; V was cut back by 3 bases and J by 1 base. Germline values: CDR1 SGHNT, CDR2 YYREEE (reference sequence). Study-wide points: Relative to clonotypes present in all four donors, those not shared had lower generation probabilities. Approximately 5% of naive CD4 clonotypes were shared across a few donors.

The receptor was derived from a woman aged 25 to 39 in good health. The chain joins TRBV5-4 to TRBJ2-7; 12 bases align to TRBD2. The sample consisted of naive CD4+ T cells sorted from blood. Described subset: CD45RA+ positively selected. CDR3 region: CASSYTTSGGSYEQYF. The CDR3, as DNA: TGTGCCAGCAGCTATACCACTAGCGGGGGGTCCTACGAGCAGTACTTC. The full variable domain, rest sourced from reference TRBV5-4 and TRBJ2-7, is ETGVTQSPTHLIKTRGQQVTLRCSSQSGHNTVSWYQQALGQGPQFIFQYYREEENGRGNFPPRFSGLQFPNYSSELNVNALELDDSALYLCASSYTTSGGSYEQYFGPGTRLTVT.